This T cell receptor beta chain was obtained from a study of technical replicates of blood from a few donors. Repertoires were generated with immunoSEQ multiplex PCR, while TCRdb's copy carries only in-frame clones and drops some. The sample lists over 75,000 clones, around 97% occurring once. Per germline, CDR1 MNHNS and CDR2 SASEGT. V was trimmed by 2 bases and J by 3 bases, leaving 11 bases between them. The CDR3 has 14 amino acids. Sequencing was carried out using T cells isolated from PBMCs. The chain uses TRBV6-1 and TRBJ2-7; D is uncertain. This clonotype was obtained from a human donor in good health. The CDR3 is CASSEIGSGYEQYF. The CDR3, as DNA: TGTGCCAGCAGTGAAATAGGCTCGGGCTACGAGCAGTACTTC.